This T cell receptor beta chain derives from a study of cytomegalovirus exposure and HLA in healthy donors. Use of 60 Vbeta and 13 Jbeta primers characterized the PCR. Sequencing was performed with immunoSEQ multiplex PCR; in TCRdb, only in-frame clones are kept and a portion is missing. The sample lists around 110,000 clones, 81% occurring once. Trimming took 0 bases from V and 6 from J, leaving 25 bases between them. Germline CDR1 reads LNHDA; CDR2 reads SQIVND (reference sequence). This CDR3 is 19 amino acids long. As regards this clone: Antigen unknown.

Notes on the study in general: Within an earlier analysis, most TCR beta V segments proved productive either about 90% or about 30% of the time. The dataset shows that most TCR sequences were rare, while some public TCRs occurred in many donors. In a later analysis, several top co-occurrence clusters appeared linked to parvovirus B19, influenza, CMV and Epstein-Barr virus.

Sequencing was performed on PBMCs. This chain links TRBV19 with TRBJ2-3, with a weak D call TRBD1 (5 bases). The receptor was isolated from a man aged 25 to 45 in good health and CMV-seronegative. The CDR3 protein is CASSIDLNDSARSKDTQYF. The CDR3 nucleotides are TGTGCCAGTAGTATAGATCTAAACGACAGCGCTCGCTCGAAGGATACGCAGTATTTT.